This T cell receptor (beta chain) was recorded in a study of CD8 T cells in ankylosing spondylitis. Study-wide results and limits: Prior literature has documented some motif variants in synovial fluid and blood from reactive arthritis. Peripheral blood held disease-linked clones only at relatively low frequency, and these were CD8+. Made up of several highly homologous variants, a TCR beta motif appeared characteristic of ankylosing spondylitis blood.

Libraries for TCR beta were made by quantitative 5'-RACE with molecular barcodes. MiXCR was run by TCRdb on the 5' RACE reads, yielding one entry per CDR3 protein. Of roughly 190,000 distinct CDR3 sequences in the sample, 9.5% to 15% are singletons; the top ten hold 16%. Note on this clonotype: What it recognizes is unknown.

Trimming removed 2 bases at V and 1 base at J, with 8 bases between. CDR1 and CDR2 (germline): SGHAT, FQNNGV. The CDR3 is made up of 14 amino acids. The sequenced material came from blood, either unsorted or a sorted T cell fraction (not recorded which). V and J are TRBV11-2 and TRBJ1-1; D is undetermined. The receptor was derived from a male donor with ankylosing spondylitis or in good health (not recorded which). The CDR3 sequence: CASSLPMGNTEAFF. CDR3 in DNA: TGTGCCAGCAGCTTACCCATGGGGAACACTGAAGCTTTCTTT. The variable domain in full, completed from reference TRBV11-2 and TRBJ1-1, reads EAGVAQSPRYKIIEKRQSVAFWCNPISGHATLYWYQQILGQGPKLLIQFQNNGVVDDSQLPKDRFSAERLKGVDSTLKIQPAKLEDSAVYLCASSLPMGNTEAFFGQGTRLTVV.